In this sample, the clone carrying this TCR beta chain turned up many times. The antigen is not known. TCRdb re-called the 5' RACE reads with MiXCR, one entry per CDR3 protein. The sample has fewer than 50,000 distinct CDR3 sequences, roughly 4.2% seen once. In germline, CDR1 is SGHTA, CDR2 FQGTGA. This CDR3 is built from 13 residues. Trimming removed 4 bases from V and 5 bases from J, with 9 bases in between. This sample is drawn from a study of early T cells in non-severe SARS-CoV-2 infection. General study points: VDJdb-based annotation leaned toward anti-spike CD8 responses and missed private and CD4 specificities.

The chain links TRBV7-3 to TRBJ2-1; D gene uncertain. The sample was whole blood. The receptor comes from an adult who was a healthcare worker with PCR-confirmed SARS-CoV-2 infection or an uninfected control (not recorded which). Here the CDR3 DNA reads TGTGCCAGCAGCTCAATACAAGACAATGAGCAGTTCTTC. Translating gives CASSSIQDNEQFF.